This T cell receptor (beta chain) was obtained from a study of CD8 T cells in Susac syndrome. V was pared by 0 bases and J by 5 bases, with 17 bases between. Germline CDR1 reads LGHNA; CDR2 reads YNFKEQ. The CDR3 consists of 16 residues. RNA in amounts of roughly 0.45 to 1 ug was reverse transcribed with random hexamers. In TCRdb, the immunoSEQ multiplex PCR reads were re-called with MiXCR into one record per CDR3 protein. The table has 120,000 or so distinct CDR3 sequences, around 95% seen once. J is TRBJ2-7 and V is TRBV4-2, with D unclear. Sample: CD8+ T cells from PBMCs. This TCR derives from a human donor with Susac syndrome. The CDR3 sequence: CASSQDTDRVINEQYF. The CDR3 region has the DNA TGTGCCAGCAGCCAAGATACGGATAGGGTTATTAACGAGCAGTACTTC.